This T cell receptor (beta chain) was retrieved from a study of cytomegalovirus exposure and HLA in healthy donors. Notes on the study in general: The study designated 160 or so TCR beta chains cytomegalovirus-associated. Rarity marked most TCR sequences, yet some public TCRs occurred in many donors.

The CDR3 has 14 amino acids. The J segment lost 5 bases and the V segment lost 3 bases, leaving 5 bases of the junction unmatched. CDR1 and CDR2 from the germline V gene are SGDLS and YYNGEE. Comments on this clone: Its matching antigen is unknown.

The table came from immunoSEQ multiplex PCR; TCRdb's copy has only in-frame clones and leaves some out. Of approximately 300,000 clones in the sample, about nine tenths were seen once. From the 120-subject validation cohort, which was separate from the roughly 630-subject first cohort, the donors were drawn. This sequence joins TRBV9 and TRBJ2-7; 10 bases line up with TRBD1. This TCR came from a woman aged 18-29 years in good health and CMV-seronegative. Sequencing was performed on PBMCs. The CDR3 loop reads CASSGGDRGHEQYF. DNA of the CDR3: TGTGCCAGCAGCGGTGGGGACAGGGGTCACGAGCAGTACTTC.